These 26 T cell receptor beta chains came from one sample sequenced in a study of T cell responses to AZD1222 COVID-19 vaccine. Some clones are missing from TCRdb's copy, which holds only in-frame ones; the method was immunoSEQ multiplex PCR. Of 150,000 to 200,000 clones in the sample, approximately 90% are singletons; the top ten hold roughly 1.7%. The input for sequencing was peripheral blood, taken 28 days after the second AZD1222 dose. Receptor source: an adult who received the AZD1222 COVID-19 vaccine.

The rearrangement uses TRBV18 and TRBJ2-6, with unresolved D. The CDR3 covers 15 residues. Germline V gene lookup returns CDR1 KGHSH and CDR2 LQKENI. Trimming left V 1 base short and J 0 bases short, with 4 bases between. The DNA of the CDR3 is TGTGCCAGCTCACCACAGGGCTCTGGGGCCAACGTCCTGACTTTC. It is translated as CASSPQGSGANVLTF.

The chain is built from TRBV5-4 and TRBJ2-7, with D hard to call. The V and J ends lost 4 bases and 5 bases respectively, with 7 bases between them. Germline CDR1 SGHNT, CDR2 YYREEE (reference sequence). CDR3 size: 11 residues. CDR3 bases: TGTGCCAGCAGCGTAACAGACGAGCAGTACTTC. Residues: CASSVTDEQYF.

V is TRBV27 and J is TRBJ1-2, with D possibly matching TRBD1 (5 bases). Looked up from germline, CDR1 is MNHEY and CDR2 is SMNVEV (reference sequence). This CDR3 has 14 residues. Trimming shortened V by 3 bases and J by 2 bases, and 10 bases separated the two germline ends. The CDR3: CASSFTGLNYGYTF. In DNA, the CDR3 is TGTGCCAGCAGTTTTACAGGCCTCAACTATGGCTACACCTTC.

The chain combines TRBV21-1 with TRBJ2-7. TRBV21-1 is a listed pseudogene. The CDR3 runs 14 residues. CDR3 in amino acids: CASRKGIPSYEQYF. The CDR3 DNA follows: TGTGCCAGCAGAAAAGGCATACCGTCCTACGAGCAGTACTTC.

A word on this clone: A much larger clone is a single base away; this may be a read error. The chain recombines TRBV7-3 with TRBJ2-1; weak D call: TRBD2 (6 bases). V was shortened by 5 bases and J by 0 bases, with 11 bases between the two germline ends. The germline CDR1 and CDR2 sequences are SGHTA and FQGTGA. This CDR3 contains 15 residues. For the CDR3, the DNA is TGTGCCAGCAGCCCTAGCGCGAGCTCCTACAATGAGCAGTTCTTC. Translated: CASSPSASSYNEQFF. Variable domain in full (rest from reference TRBV7-3 and TRBJ2-1): GAGVSQTPSNKVTEKGKYVELRCDPISGHTALYWYRQSLGQGPEFLIYFQGTGAADDSGLPNDRFFAVRPEGSVSTLKIQRTERGDSAVYLCASSPSASSYNEQFFGPGTRLTVL.

The chain combines TRBV18 with TRBJ1-6; TRBD1 aligns across 8 bases. Germline V gene lookup returns CDR1 KGHSH and CDR2 LQKENI. This CDR3 has 15 amino acids. The J segment lost 7 bases and the V segment lost 3 bases, leaving 5 bases of the junction unmatched. The chain's CDR3 is CASSPGQGQNSPLHF. In nucleotides, the CDR3 is TGTGCCAGCTCACCCGGACAGGGTCAAAATTCACCCCTCCACTTT.

This sequence joins TRBV3-1 (or the pseudogene TRBV3-2) and TRBJ2-1; tentatively, D is TRBD1 or TRBD2 (5 bases each). V was trimmed by 3 bases and J by 4 bases, leaving 16 bases between them. The germline V gene encodes CDR1 LGHDT and CDR2 YNNKEL (reference sequence). The CDR3 sequence is 16 residues long. This chain's CDR3 is CASSQFRGRIYNEQFF. CDR3 nucleotide sequence: TGTGCCAGCAGCCAGTTTCGGGGCCGCATATACAATGAGCAGTTCTTC.

The V gene is TRBV29-1, the J gene TRBJ2-7; D is undetermined. Between the trimmed V and J ends, which lost 4 bases and 2 bases, there was a span of 15 bases. The CDR3 loop spans 14 amino acids. Germline values: CDR1 SQVTM, CDR2 ANQGSEA. CDR3 amino acids: CSVVWQALTYEQYF. The DNA for the CDR3 is TGCAGCGTTGTATGGCAGGCCCTTACCTACGAGCAGTACTTC.

The gene calls are TRBV3-1 (or the pseudogene TRBV3-2) and TRBJ1-1, with D uncertain. Germline CDR1 is LGHDT and CDR2 is YNNKEL (reference sequence). This CDR3 contains 16 residues. V was clipped by 4 bases and J by 1 base, with 16 bases between them. Here the CDR3 reads CASSPYPGLRNTEAFF. The CDR3 DNA sequence: TGTGCCAGCAGCCCCTACCCTGGCTTACGGAACACTGAAGCTTTCTTT.

The V call is TRBV5-6, the J call TRBJ2-5; 9 bases match TRBD1. Looked up from germline, CDR1 is SGHDT and CDR2 is YYEEEE. The trim removed 1 base at V and 4 bases at J, leaving 5 bases unmatched. This CDR3 region has 15 residues. In nucleotides, the CDR3 is TGTGCCAGCAGCTTGACAGGGGGCGTTCGAGAGACCCAGTACTTC. As protein: CASSLTGGVRETQYF.

This chain joins TRBV27 and TRBJ2-7; weak D call: TRBD2 (6 bases). Germline values: CDR1 MNHEY, CDR2 SMNVEV (reference sequence). The CDR3 consists of 15 residues. Trimming removed 6 bases at V and 2 bases at J, with 17 bases between. Here the CDR3 reads CASRVYPSVTYEQYF. CDR3 DNA: TGTGCCAGCAGAGTTTACCCTAGCGTCACCTACGAGCAGTACTTC.

The table lists this clone with a few counts. The chain uses TRBV15 and TRBJ2-1; tentative D call: TRBD2 (6 bases). Germline V gene sequence: CDR1 LNHNV, CDR2 YYDKDF (reference sequence). V was pared by 0 bases and J by 0 bases, with 12 bases between. There are 17 residues in the CDR3. CDR3 sequence (DNA): TGTGCCACCAGCAGAGATCTCAGACTAGGCTCCTACAATGAGCAGTTCTTC. This translates into CATSRDLRLGSYNEQFF.

CDR3 sequence reads: CAISALSMNTEAFF. DNA for the CDR3: TGTGCCATCAGTGCATTGAGTATGAACACTGAAGCTTTCTTT. This chain joins TRBV10-3 and TRBJ1-1; the D is unclear. The CDR3 loop spans 14 amino acids. V was shortened by 4 bases and J by 0 bases, with 9 bases between the two germline ends. Germline loops: CDR1 ENHRY, CDR2 SYGVKD.

This CDR3 is CASSLRTGGYNEQFF. The CDR3 DNA sequence: TGTGCCAGCAGCCTCCGGACAGGGGGCTACAATGAGCAGTTCTTC. The rearrangement links TRBV14 to TRBJ2-1; 10 bases fit TRBD1. The ends lost 4 bases at V and 3 bases at J; junction bases unmatched: 3. The germline CDR1 and CDR2 sequences are SGHDN and FVKESK. The CDR3 length is 15 residues.

The rearrangement links TRBV4-3 to TRBJ1-3; D gene unclear. Germline V gene data show CDR1 as LGHNA and CDR2 as YSLEER. V was shortened by 1 base and J by 0 bases, with 10 bases between the two germline ends. CDR3 size: 16 residues. The CDR3 is CASSQGTRNSGNTIYF. The CDR3 bases are TGCGCCAGCAGCCAAGGGACCCGAAACTCTGGAAACACCATATATTTT.

The V gene is TRBV19, the J gene TRBJ2-3; 9 nucleotides match TRBD1. V lost 7 bases, J lost 3 bases, and 8 bases stayed unmatched. CDR3 length: 15 amino acids. Germline V CDR1 and CDR2: LNHDA, SQIVND (reference sequence). The CDR3 protein is CASMQGQGYTDTQYF. For the CDR3, the DNA is TGTGCCAGTATGCAGGGACAGGGTTATACAGATACGCAGTATTTT.

V is TRBV12-5 and J is TRBJ1-1, with D perhaps TRBD1 (5 bases). The germline V gene encodes CDR1 LGHNT and CDR2 FRNRAP. Trimming took 2 bases from V and 6 from J, leaving 19 bases between them. The CDR3 totals 16 residues. This chain's CDR3 is CASGLRSAGPGAEAFF. The CDR3 nucleotides read TGTGCTAGTGGTTTGAGGTCAGCGGGGCCGGGGGCTGAAGCTTTCTTT.

The chain joins TRBV28 to TRBJ1-5; tentatively, D is TRBD1 (5 bases). Trimming stripped 6 bases from V and 4 bases from J, with 16 bases between. Germline CDR1 is MDHEN and CDR2 is SYDVKM. The CDR3 has 15 amino acids. The CDR3 loop is CASRTRGSPNQPQHF. The CDR3 nucleotides are TGTGCCAGCAGGACAAGGGGTTCACCAAATCAGCCCCAGCATTTT.

The chain has TRBV30 and TRBJ2-1, with D perhaps given as TRBD1 or TRBD2 (6 bases each). V gave up 2 bases and J gave up 0 bases, with 20 bases separating them. Germline V gene sequence: CDR1 GTSNPN, CDR2 SVGIG (reference sequence). The CDR3 totals 18 residues. The CDR3 nucleotides read TGTGCCTGGAGTAGAACGCCGGGGGCCTTGAGCTCCTACAATGAGCAGTTCTTC. Translating it yields CAWSRTPGALSSYNEQFF.

This clone has a single count. This chain connects TRBV7-9 to TRBJ2-1; 14 bases line up with TRBD2. V lost 8 bases and J lost 9; bases outside the gene matches: 9. This CDR3 has 15 residues. Germline V gives CDR1 SEHNR, CDR2 FQNEAQ (reference sequence). CDR3 sequence (DNA): TGTGCCAGCGCGGGGGGGACTAGCGGGAGTGGTGAGCAGTTCTTC. Protein sequence: CASAGGTSGSGEQFF.

The chain is built from TRBV7-3 and TRBJ1-2; the D gene is possibly TRBD1 (5 bases). V lost 2 bases to trimming and J lost 2 bases, with 6 bases between them. This CDR3 spans 13 amino acids. The germline V gene has CDR1 SGHTA and CDR2 FQGTGA. The DNA of the CDR3 is TGTGCCAGCAGCTTAGGGGGGAACTATGGCTACACCTTC. As protein: CASSLGGNYGYTF. Looking up the rest from reference TRBV7-3 and TRBJ1-2 gives the full variable domain: GAGVSQTPSNKVTEKGKYVELRCDPISGHTALYWYRQSLGQGPEFLIYFQGTGAADDSGLPNDRFFAVRPEGSVSTLKIQRTERGDSAVYLCASSLGGNYGYTFGSGTRLTVV.

The chain has TRBV3-1 (or the pseudogene TRBV3-2) and TRBJ1-2; D not certain. V lost 9 bases, J lost 4 bases, and 12 bases lay in between. CDR3 length: 12 amino acids. CDR1 is LGHDT and CDR2 is YNNKEL in the germline V gene (reference sequence). CDR3 region: CASGEEPYGYTF. The DNA of the CDR3 is TGTGCCAGTGGGGAGGAACCCTATGGCTACACCTTC.

V and J are TRBV5-1 and TRBJ1-1; unclear D gene. This CDR3 spans 13 amino acids. The V gene's germline CDR1 is SGHRS and CDR2 YFSETQ. Trimming pared 4 bases from V and 0 bases from J, leaving 7 bases between. CDR3 protein: CASSVDVNTEAFF. CDR3 nucleotides: TGCGCCAGCAGCGTGGATGTGAACACTGAAGCTTTCTTT.

This chain links TRBV20-1 with TRBJ2-1; D uncertain. V dropped 6 bases and J dropped 15 bases, with 18 bases sitting between them. This CDR3 is built from 11 residues. CDR1 and CDR2 from the germline V gene are DFQATT and SNEGSKA (reference sequence). The CDR3 bases are TGCAGTGCAAACTACGACAAAGGTTTGTTCTTC. Translating it yields CSANYDKGLFF.

The chain links TRBV5-5 to TRBJ1-1, with 7 bases fitting TRBD1. The CDR3 spans 13 residues. V was clipped by 4 bases and J by 4 bases; unmatched bases: 4. CDR1 SGHKS and CDR2 YYEKEE come from the germline V gene (reference sequence). The CDR3 nucleotides are TGTGCCAGCAGCCCCCGGGACAGCACTGAAGCTTTCTTT. It translates to CASSPRDSTEAFF.

This chain joins TRBV19 and TRBJ1-1; tentative D call: TRBD1 (6 bases). Trimming removed 3 bases at V and 1 base at J, with 12 bases between. The germline CDR1 and CDR2 sequences are LNHDA and SQIVND (reference sequence). The CDR3 is 15 amino acids. The CDR3 nucleotides are TGTGCCAGTAGTATGATGGAAGGGGGGAACACTGAAGCTTTCTTT. Translated: CASSMMEGGNTEAFF.